Presented here are 15 T cell receptor beta chains from one specimen sequenced in a study of blood T cell repertoires in COVID-19. The data were produced by immunoSEQ multiplex PCR, yet TCRdb's version contains in-frame clones alone and is incomplete. The top ten hold more than 7.5% of the sample, which has roughly 180,000 clones, about 83% seen once. Sequencing was carried out using peripheral blood. These receptors all come from a man aged 40-49 years who had recovered from COVID-19.

The chain carries TRBV10-1 and TRBJ2-7; the D gene is possibly TRBD2 (6 bases). Germline loops: CDR1 WNHNN, CDR2 SYGVQD (reference sequence). The CDR3 consists of 12 residues. Trimming shortened V by 11 bases and J by 6 bases, and 17 bases separated the two germline ends. The CDR3 here is CAGPVGGGEQYF. The CDR3 bases are TGCGCCGGACCAGTGGGAGGCGGCGAGCAGTACTTC.

V gene TRBV2 combines with J gene TRBJ1-1; D call uncertain. The CDR3 totals 12 residues. Germline lookup yields CDR1 SNHLY and CDR2 FYNNEI. Trimming pared 7 bases from V and 7 bases from J, leaving 13 bases between. The CDR3 DNA sequence: TGTGCCAGCAATCCGGGAAGTATTGAAGCTTTCTTT. It encodes CASNPGSIEAFF.

The rearrangement links TRBV5-4 to TRBJ2-2; D unresolved. Germline V CDR1 and CDR2: SGHNT, YYREEE (reference sequence). The length of the CDR3 is 14 residues. Trimming removed 0 bases from V and 2 bases from J, with 5 bases in between. The DNA of the CDR3 is TGTGCCAGCAGCTTGGACACCAACACCGGGGAGCTGTTTTTT. Protein sequence: CASSLDTNTGELFF. The full variable domain, its missing parts supplied by reference TRBV5-4 and TRBJ2-2, is ETGVTQSPTHLIKTRGQQVTLRCSSQSGHNTVSWYQQALGQGPQFIFQYYREEENGRGNFPPRFSGLQFPNYSSELNVNALELDDSALYLCASSLDTNTGELFFGEGSRLTVL.

This clone has only a few counts. The chain couples TRBV5-1 to TRBJ2-5, with unresolved D. The germline V gene has CDR1 SGHRS and CDR2 YFSETQ. The CDR3 runs to 13 residues. The ends were cut back, 5 bases at V and 0 bases at J, with 8 bases in the middle. CDR3 region: CASRTTNQETQYF. The DNA of the CDR3 is TGCGCCAGCAGAACCACAAACCAAGAGACCCAGTACTTC. The whole variable domain, filled in from reference TRBV5-1 and TRBJ2-5, reads KAGVTQTPRYLIKTRGQQVTLSCSPISGHRSVSWYQQTPGQGLQFLFEYFSETQRNKGNFPGRFSGRQFSNSRSEMNVSTLELGDSALYLCASRTTNQETQYFGPGTRLLVL.

The chain carries TRBV18 and TRBJ2-2, with 8 bases matching TRBD2. CDR1 and CDR2 from the germline V gene are KGHSH and LQKENI. V shed 1 base, J shed 6 bases, and the junction held 4 bases outside the gene matches. The CDR3 consists of 15 residues. CDR3 amino acids: CASSPQREIAGELFF. The CDR3, as DNA: TGTGCCAGCTCACCACAGCGGGAGATCGCCGGGGAGCTGTTTTTT.

The chain combines TRBV7-2 with TRBJ1-5; possibly TRBD1 for D (5 bases). The CDR3 covers 14 residues. V was clipped by 2 bases and J by 2 bases, with 7 bases between them. Germline V gives CDR1 SGHTA, CDR2 FQGNSA. The DNA of the CDR3 is TGTGCCAGCAGCTTACGGGGGGGCAATCAGCCCCAGCATTTT. It yields the protein CASSLRGGNQPQHF.

V gene TRBV5-4 combines with J gene TRBJ2-5, with 11 bases fitting TRBD1. J gave up 0 bases and V 5 bases, and 6 bases lay outside the gene matches. The CDR3 is made up of 16 amino acids. Germline V gene data show CDR1 as SGHNT and CDR2 as YYREEE (reference sequence). DNA of the CDR3: TGTGCCAGCAGGCGGACAGGGGGCACGTACCAAGAGACCCAGTACTTC. Protein: CASRRTGGTYQETQYF.

The chain joins TRBV4-3 to TRBJ1-2; D is possibly TRBD1 (6 bases). The CDR3 contains 15 residues. The V gene's germline CDR1 is LGHNA and CDR2 YSLEER. V was pared by 0 bases and J by 8 bases, with 16 bases between. CDR3 amino acids: CASSQDAGAMRGYTF. CDR3 sequence (DNA): TGCGCCAGCAGCCAAGATGCAGGGGCTATGAGGGGCTACACCTTC.

The rearrangement uses TRBV7-2 and TRBJ2-7, with D possibly TRBD2 on 6 matching bases. The germline CDR1 and CDR2 sequences are SGHTA and FQGNSA. The V gene lost 2 bases and the J gene lost 3 bases, with 11 bases spanning the gap. CDR3 size: 14 residues. The CDR3 DNA follows: TGTGCCAGCAGCTTAAGTGGGGGGATCTACGAGCAGTACTTC. Amino acids: CASSLSGGIYEQYF.

The chain has TRBV19 and TRBJ1-1; no definite D call. V lost 3 bases and J 1 base, leaving 18 bases between the germline ends. This CDR3 comprises 17 residues. Germline V CDR1 and CDR2: LNHDA, SQIVND (reference sequence). CDR3 sequence: CASSIGRTRNWNTEAFF. CDR3 coding DNA: TGTGCCAGTAGTATCGGTCGTACGAGAAATTGGAACACTGAAGCTTTCTTT.

A few counts support this clone. The genes are TRBV9 and TRBJ2-1, with D perhaps TRBD2 (5 bases). The germline V gene encodes CDR1 SGDLS and CDR2 YYNGEE. The germline V and J ends were trimmed by 6 bases and 4 bases, with 14 bases remaining between them. The CDR3 runs 14 residues. The chain's CDR3 is CASTPDGIYNEQFF. CDR3 bases: TGTGCCAGCACCCCCGACGGGATTTACAATGAGCAGTTCTTC.

This chain links TRBV18 with TRBJ1-2; weak D call: TRBD1 (5 bases). This CDR3 has 14 amino acids. The ends were cut back, 3 bases at V and 3 bases at J, with 11 bases in the middle. Germline V CDR1 and CDR2: KGHSH, LQKENI. The CDR3 DNA follows: TGTGCCAGCTCACCTCCTGCGGGACACTATGGCTACACCTTC. Protein sequence: CASSPPAGHYGYTF.

This rearrangement joins TRBV4-3 to TRBJ2-7; 8 nucleotides align to TRBD2. Per germline, CDR1 LGHNA and CDR2 YSLEER. The ends lost 0 bases at V and 0 bases at J; junction bases unmatched: 4. This CDR3 comprises 16 residues. In DNA form, the CDR3 reads TGCGCCAGCAGCCAAGATTCGGGGGGGAGCTCCTACGAGCAGTACTTC. Protein product: CASSQDSGGSSYEQYF.

The gene calls are TRBV3-1 (or the pseudogene TRBV3-2) and TRBJ2-5; 7 bases match TRBD2. The V and J ends lost 4 bases and 5 bases, in that order; junction bases with no gene match: 4. The germline gives CDR1 LGHDT, CDR2 YNNKEL (reference sequence). CDR3 length: 13 residues. This CDR3 reads CASSPPGRETQYF. CDR3 nucleotides: TGTGCCAGCAGCCCACCCGGGAGGGAGACCCAGTACTTC.

The rearrangement joins TRBV6-5 to TRBJ1-1; D gene uncertain. The CDR3 sequence is 13 residues long. Germline V gives CDR1 MNHEY, CDR2 SVGAGI. With 6 bases removed from V and 5 bases from J, the gap between germline ends came to 13 bases. CDR3 DNA: TGTGCCAGCAGCCGCTACCAGAGGACTGAAGCTTTCTTT. Protein: CASSRYQRTEAFF.